This T cell receptor beta chain originates from a study of cytomegalovirus exposure and HLA in healthy donors. The CDR3 consists of 14 residues. V lost 4 bases and J lost 1, with 7 bases in between. Germline values: CDR1 MNHNS, CDR2 SASEGT. A multiplex PCR was run with 60 Vbeta primers and 13 Jbeta primers. Assay used: immunoSEQ multiplex PCR; TCRdb lists only in-frame clones, some missing. The sample has 95,000 to 150,000 clones; over 75% are singletons. The chain carries TRBV6-1 and TRBJ2-2; D gene ambiguous. The sequenced material came from PBMCs. This clonotype was sampled from a human donor in good health. The CDR3 sequence is CASSAERNTGELFF. CDR3 nucleotide sequence: TGTGCCAGCAGTGCGGAGCGGAACACCGGGGAGCTGTTTTTT.